This T cell receptor beta chain was sequenced for a study of blood T cell repertoires in COVID-19. Study context: Samples representing acute and convalescent COVID-19 were sourced from the United States, Italy and Spain. T cells, B-cell-depleted T cells, or PBMCs provided the cDNA or gDNA that served as material.

The authors' processing: From reference gene primer amplification, estimates of nucleated cell counts were derived. Here immunoSEQ multiplex PCR was the method, and the copy in TCRdb shows in-frame clones only, minus some. V, J and clone size are those of that table, while D and trimming were read from the DNA. Counted here are fewer than 200,000 clones, 85% occurring once; the ten biggest clones make up 3% to 4%. Sequencing was done on a sample of peripheral blood. The TCR was taken from a human donor with acute or convalescent COVID-19. The donor label of this sample is uncertain.

The CDR3 region has the DNA TGTGCCAGTAGTCCATCCTCAGGGCGAGAAAACACCATATATTTT. Protein product: CASSPSSGRENTIYF. The chain carries TRBV19 and TRBJ1-3; a possible D gene is TRBD1 (5 bases). V was shortened by 5 bases and J by 6 bases, with 17 bases between the two germline ends. The CDR3 runs to 15 residues. CDR1 and CDR2 (germline): LNHDA, SQIVND (reference sequence).